The entry below describes one T cell receptor beta chain. Its matching antigen is unknown. The sample is drawn from a study of cytotoxic CD8 clonotypes in ibrutinib-treated CLL. This CDR3 is built from 13 residues. V lost 5 bases and J lost 4, with 12 bases in between. Germline V gene sequence: CDR1 SGHRS, CDR2 YFSETQ. Method: immunoSEQ multiplex PCR; TCRdb's copy keeps in-frame clones and lacks some. The sample has some 300,000 clones, roughly 85% seen once. Overall study findings and caveats: Stable or contracted on treatment, public clonotypes were also uncommon. Against age-matched healthy donors, baseline clonality ran higher and tracked circulating CD8+ T-cell counts.

The sequence derives from a human donor with chronic lymphocytic leukemia. Source: PBMCs, taken before ibrutinib treatment. The chain recombines TRBV5-1 with TRBJ1-1; D gene ambiguous. The CDR3 spells CASSFRETTEAFF. DNA of the CDR3: TGCGCCAGCAGTTTTAGGGAGACCACTGAAGCTTTCTTT.